The sequence of this TCR beta chain was determined in a study of OX40 agonist ivuxolimab in advanced cancers. With respect to the entire study: Ivuxolimab was a fully human IgG2 agonistic monoclonal antibody targeting the costimulatory receptor OX40 (CD134). Partial responses occurred in three dose-escalation patients: two with cutaneous melanoma and one with hepatocellular carcinoma. The paper describes the monotherapy dose-escalation part (N = 52 patients) of the phase I trial of ivuxolimab. Of the approximately 50 dose-escalation patients, hepatocellular carcinoma was present in roughly 19, melanoma in about 15, renal cell carcinoma in 9 and head and neck cancer in 9. Intravenous ivuxolimab was administered to patients every 2 weeks at six dose levels: 0.01, 0.1, 0.3, 1.5, 3 and 10 mg/kg. Prior anti-PD-1, anti-PD-L1 or anti-CTLA-4 therapy was permitted, and about two fifths of dose-escalation patients had received checkpoint inhibitors. A male proportion of around 80% and a mean age of approximately 62 years, ranging from about 20 to 85, were recorded for the dose-escalation cohort. The point of sequencing TCRbeta in the periphery was to test whether ivuxolimab changed TCR sequence diversity and drove clonal T-cell expansion. The paper's findings and limits, for the study overall: At doses of 0.1 to 3.0 mg/kg, clonal expansion of both CD4+ and CD8+ blood T cells was observed from baseline to week 6. Which antigens the clonally expanded peripheral T cells were specific for was not determined. On average, CD8+ T cells showed more expanded clones than CD4+ T cells after ivuxolimab. Low levels of normalized T-cell clonal expansion were also seen in some patients who did not respond. In partial responders in the 0.1-3.0 mg/kg groups, normalized peripheral clonal expansion was found to be among the lowest, especially among CD8+ T cells.

Note on this clone: The antigen it recognizes is unknown. An end of the junction does not agree with germline; a read error may underlie this.

For CDR1 and CDR2, the germline V gene lists ENHRY and SYGVKD. The CDR3 has 14 amino acids, counting the end cysteine and phenylalanine. The sequence is cut down to CDR3 DNA, 42 bases in frame from base 1. Genomic DNA was isolated from the sorted cells so that the TCRbeta CDR3 region could be sequenced. TCRbeta CDR3 regions were sequenced using the immunoSEQ Assay. The source is immuneACCESS, and TCRdb retained only in-frame sequences with V and J called. Part of the clones is not carried over; for the studies checked, unresolved V genes explain less than half of this, and the remainder is unexplained. The sample table lists about 13,000 clones, approximately 80% of them with a count of one. The leading ten clones occupy roughly 19% of the sample. Patients with a history of autoimmune disease or receiving systemic immunosuppression were excluded from the trial. In every dose cohort, peripheral blood was drawn for TCR sequencing at baseline, cycle 4 day 1, and cycle 7 day 1. Samples were obtained from an open-label, multicenter, first-in-human phase I dose-escalation trial of ivuxolimab. Adults with locally advanced or metastatic head and neck squamous cell, hepatocellular, melanoma or renal cell carcinoma were enrolled in the trial. CD4+ and CD8+ T cells were sorted separately from peripheral blood before TCR sequencing.

This receptor was obtained from an adult with an advanced solid tumor such as melanoma, head and neck, liver or kidney cancer. The sample consisted of CD4+ or CD8+ T cells sorted from blood, taken in a trial of the OX40 agonist ivuxolimab. The chain joins TRBV10-3 to TRBJ2-7, with no confidently assigned D gene. The nucleotides are TGTGCCAGCAGTTACTCGTTCAGATCCTACGAGCAGTACTTC. Translation gives CASSYSFRSYEQYF.